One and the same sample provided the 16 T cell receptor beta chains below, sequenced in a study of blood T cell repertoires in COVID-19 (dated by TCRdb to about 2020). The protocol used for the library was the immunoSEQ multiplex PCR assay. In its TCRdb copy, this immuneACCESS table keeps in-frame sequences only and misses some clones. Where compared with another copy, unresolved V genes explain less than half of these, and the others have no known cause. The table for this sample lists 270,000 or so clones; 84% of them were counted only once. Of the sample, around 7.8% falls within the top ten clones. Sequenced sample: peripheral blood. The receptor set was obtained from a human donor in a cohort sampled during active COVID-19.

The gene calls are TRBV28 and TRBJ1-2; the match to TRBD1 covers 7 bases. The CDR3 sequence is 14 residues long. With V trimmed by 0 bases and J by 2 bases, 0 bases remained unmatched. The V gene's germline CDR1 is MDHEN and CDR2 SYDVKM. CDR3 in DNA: TGTGCCAGCAGTTTATGGGACAGGAACTATGGCTACACCTTC. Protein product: CASSLWDRNYGYTF.

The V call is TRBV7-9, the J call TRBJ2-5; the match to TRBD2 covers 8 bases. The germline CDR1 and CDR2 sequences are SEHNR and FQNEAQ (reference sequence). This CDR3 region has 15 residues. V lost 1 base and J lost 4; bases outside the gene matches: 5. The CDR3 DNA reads TGTGCCAGCAGCTTAGAAGGTCGGGGGGGAGAGACCCAGTACTTC. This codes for CASSLEGRGGETQYF.

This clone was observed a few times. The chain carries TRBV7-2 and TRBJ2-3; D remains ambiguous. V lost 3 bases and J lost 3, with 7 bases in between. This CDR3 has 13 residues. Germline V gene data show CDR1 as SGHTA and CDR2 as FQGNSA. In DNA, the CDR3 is TGTGCCAGCAGCTTCTCCCAGACAGATACGCAGTATTTT. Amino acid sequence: CASSFSQTDTQYF.

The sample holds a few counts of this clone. In nucleotides, the CDR3 is TGTGCCACCTACGTCAGGACAGGGGGCTTGGGTGAGCAGTACTTC. Protein: CATYVRTGGLGEQYF. The chain combines TRBV19 with TRBJ2-7, with 11 bases fitting TRBD1. The CDR3 extends over 15 amino acids. Per the germline V gene, CDR1 is LNHDA and CDR2 is SQIVND (reference sequence). Losses at the gene ends were 10 bases for V and 7 bases for J; bases not matched to a gene: 15.

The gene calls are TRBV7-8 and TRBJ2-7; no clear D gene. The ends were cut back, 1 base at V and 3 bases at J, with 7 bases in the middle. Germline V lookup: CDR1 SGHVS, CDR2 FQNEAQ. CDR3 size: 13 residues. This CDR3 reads CASSLGDGYEQYF. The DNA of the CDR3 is TGTGCCAGCAGCTTAGGAGATGGCTACGAGCAGTACTTC.

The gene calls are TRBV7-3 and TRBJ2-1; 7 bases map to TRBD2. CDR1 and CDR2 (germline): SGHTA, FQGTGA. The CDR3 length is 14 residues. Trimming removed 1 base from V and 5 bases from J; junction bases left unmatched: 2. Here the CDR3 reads CASSLSLADNEQFF. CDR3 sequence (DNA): TGTGCCAGCAGCTTAAGCCTAGCGGACAATGAGCAGTTCTTC.

CDR3: CASSLYRGLETQYF. As DNA, the CDR3 is TGTGCCAGCAGTTTGTACAGGGGTCTGGAGACCCAGTACTTC. The chain employs TRBV28 and TRBJ2-5, with TRBD1 matching 7 bases. Germline V gives CDR1 MDHEN, CDR2 SYDVKM. V shed 3 bases, J shed 5 bases, and the junction held 6 bases outside the gene matches. The CDR3 is 14 residues long.

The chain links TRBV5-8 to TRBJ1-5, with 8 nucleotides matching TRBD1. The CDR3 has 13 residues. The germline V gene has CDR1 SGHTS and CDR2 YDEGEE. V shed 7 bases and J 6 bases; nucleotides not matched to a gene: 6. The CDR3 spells CASLDREGQPQHF. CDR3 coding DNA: TGTGCCAGCTTGGACAGGGAGGGTCAGCCCCAGCATTTT.

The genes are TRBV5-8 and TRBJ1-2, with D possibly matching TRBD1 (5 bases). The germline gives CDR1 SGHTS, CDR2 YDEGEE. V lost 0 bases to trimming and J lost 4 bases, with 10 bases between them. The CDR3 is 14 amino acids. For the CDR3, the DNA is TGTGCCAGCAGCTTGGTGGGGGAGGGCTATGGCTACACCTTC. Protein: CASSLVGEGYGYTF.

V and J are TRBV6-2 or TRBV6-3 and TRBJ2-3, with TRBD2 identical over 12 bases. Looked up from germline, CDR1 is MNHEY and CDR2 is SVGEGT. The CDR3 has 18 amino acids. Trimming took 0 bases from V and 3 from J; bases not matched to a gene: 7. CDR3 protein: CASSYSPGLAGFTDTQYF. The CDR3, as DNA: TGTGCCAGCAGTTACTCCCCGGGACTAGCGGGTTTTACAGATACGCAGTATTTT.

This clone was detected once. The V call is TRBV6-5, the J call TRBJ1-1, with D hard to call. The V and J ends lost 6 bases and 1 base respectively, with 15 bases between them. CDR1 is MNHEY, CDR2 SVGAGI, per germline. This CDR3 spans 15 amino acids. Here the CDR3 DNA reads TGTGCCAGCAGCGACATTGGGCAGGCGAACACTGAAGCTTTCTTT. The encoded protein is CASSDIGQANTEAFF.

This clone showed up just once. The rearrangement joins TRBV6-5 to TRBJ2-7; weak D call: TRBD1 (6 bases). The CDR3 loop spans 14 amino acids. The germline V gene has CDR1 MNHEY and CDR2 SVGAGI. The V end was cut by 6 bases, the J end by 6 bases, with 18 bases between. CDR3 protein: CASRQGTTPSEQYF. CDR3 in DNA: TGTGCCAGCAGGCAGGGGACAACCCCTAGCGAGCAGTACTTC.

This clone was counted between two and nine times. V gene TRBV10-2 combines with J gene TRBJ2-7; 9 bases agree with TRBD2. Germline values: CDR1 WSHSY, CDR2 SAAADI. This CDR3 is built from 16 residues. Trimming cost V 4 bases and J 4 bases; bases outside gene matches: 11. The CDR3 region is CASSGGLTSGLYEQYF. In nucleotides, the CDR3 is TGCGCCAGCAGTGGGGGGCTGACTAGCGGCCTTTACGAGCAGTACTTC.

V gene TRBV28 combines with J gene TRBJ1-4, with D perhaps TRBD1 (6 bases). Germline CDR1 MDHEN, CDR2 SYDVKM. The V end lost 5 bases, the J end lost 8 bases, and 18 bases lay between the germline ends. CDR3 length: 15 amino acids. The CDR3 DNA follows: TGTGCCAGCAGTCAACGAGACAGGCCAGCGGAAAAACTGTTTTTT. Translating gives CASSQRDRPAEKLFF.

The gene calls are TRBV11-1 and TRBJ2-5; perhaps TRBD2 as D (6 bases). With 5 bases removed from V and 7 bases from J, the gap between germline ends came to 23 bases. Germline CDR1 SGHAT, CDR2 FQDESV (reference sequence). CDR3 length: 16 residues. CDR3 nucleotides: TGTGCCAGCAGCCCCCCGACGCGGGGCGGCCTTAGGACCCAGTACTTC. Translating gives CASSPPTRGGLRTQYF. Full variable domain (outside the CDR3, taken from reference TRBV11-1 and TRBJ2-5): EAEVAQSPRYKITEKSQAVAFWCDPISGHATLYWYRQILGQGPELLVQFQDESVVDDSQLPKDRFSAERLKGVDSTLKIQPAELGDSAMYLCASSPPTRGGLRTQYFGPGTRLLVL.

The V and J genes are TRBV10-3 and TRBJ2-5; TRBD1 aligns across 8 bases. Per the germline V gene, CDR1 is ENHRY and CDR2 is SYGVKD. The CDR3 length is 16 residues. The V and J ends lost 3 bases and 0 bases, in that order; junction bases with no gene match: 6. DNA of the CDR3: TGTGCCATCAGTGACCCGGACAGGGTGAACCAAGAGACCCAGTACTTC. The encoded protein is CAISDPDRVNQETQYF.